This record covers a single T cell receptor (beta chain). Sequencing used immunoSEQ multiplex PCR; TCRdb keeps in-frame clones, though not all of them. The table has tens of thousands of clones, approximately 86% seen once. This record belongs to a study of OX40 agonist ivuxolimab in advanced cancers. Germline V gives CDR1 MNHNS, CDR2 SASEGT. The ends were cut back, 0 bases at V and 4 bases at J, with 8 bases in the middle. The CDR3 totals 14 residues. This chain connects TRBV6-1 to TRBJ2-3, with D unclear. The sequencing used CD4+ or CD8+ T cells sorted from blood, collected in a trial of the OX40 agonist ivuxolimab. The sequence was obtained from an adult with an advanced solid tumor such as melanoma, head and neck, liver or kidney cancer. CDR3 sequence: CASSEARIADTQYF. The CDR3 DNA is TGTGCCAGCAGTGAAGCTAGAATAGCAGATACGCAGTATTTT.